Listed below are T cell receptor beta chains from one sample, sequenced in a study of regulatory T cells in long-lasting Graves disease. From the multiplex PCR reads, TCRdb called clonotypes with MiXCR, one entry per CDR3 protein. The sample holds fewer than 650,000 distinct CDR3 sequences; about 16% are singletons and the top ten take about 12%. The sample was also reused in another study, on T cells in Graves' hyperthyroidism and ophthalmopathy.

Sequencing used peripheral blood mononuclear cells (PBMCs), obtained at new diagnosis, from a patient treated with antithyroid drugs. The receptors come from a man aged 18 to 29 with Graves disease. Both conserved end residues are part of each CDR3. The D gene is left open where the match is weak. A clone size is listed for some rows: how often the clone was seen (once, few, many), or a class if it is expanded.

DNA | CDR3 | size | J | D | V
TGCGCCAGCAGCCCAGGACAGACTACCGGGGAGCCGTTTTTT | CASSPGQTTGEPFF | . | TRBJ2-2 | . | TRBV5-1
TGTGCCAGCTCACCTTTTGTGACGGGAGGAATTTCCTACGAGCAGTACTTC | CASSPFVTGGISYEQYF | . | TRBJ2-7 | TRBD2 | TRBV18
TGTGCCAGCAGCCCTCGGACTAGCGGGGTGAACACCGGGGAGCTGTTTTTT | CASSPRTSGVNTGELFF | few | TRBJ2-2 | TRBD2 | TRBV7-8
TGTGCCAGCAGCGCTCGGGACAGGGAGGCGGAGACCCAGTACTTC | CASSARDREAETQYF | few | TRBJ2-5 | TRBD1 | TRBV7-9
TGTGCCAGTAGTATACGAGCGGGAGGGTCTTACGAGCAGTACTTC | CASSIRAGGSYEQYF | . | TRBJ2-7 | TRBD2 | TRBV19
TGCGGCGTTGGGGGGAATAGCAATCAGCCCCAGCATTTT | CGVGGNSNQPQHF | . | TRBJ1-5 | . | TRBV29-1
TGTGCCAGCAGCTTAGGATTCGGGACGACCTACAATGAGCAGTTCTTC | CASSLGFGTTYNEQFF | many | TRBJ2-1 | . | TRBV7-9
TGCAGTGCTAGAGACCAGGAGGTCGAGACCCAGTACTTC | CSARDQEVETQYF | . | TRBJ2-5 | . | TRBV20-1
TGCGCCAGCAGCTCGGGACTAGCGGAGGGGGATACGCAGTATTTT | CASSSGLAEGDTQYF | many | TRBJ2-3 | TRBD2 | TRBV5-1
TGTGCCAGCCGGGACAGGGGTAGCAACCTCTACGAGCAGTACTTC | CASRDRGSNLYEQYF | . | TRBJ2-7 | TRBD1 | TRBV11-2
TGTGCCAGCAGAACAGGGGTCGGCGGCTACACCTTC | CASRTGVGGYTF | . | TRBJ1-2 | TRBD1 | TRBV19
TGTGCCAGCAGCTTCTCCGGGACGGAGGTAGACTATGGCTACACCTTC | CASSFSGTEVDYGYTF | . | TRBJ1-2 | . | TRBV5-4
TGTGCCAGCAGTTACCAAGGACAGGGGGCGTTTACTGGAAACACCATATATTTT | CASSYQGQGAFTGNTIYF | . | TRBJ1-3 | TRBD1 | TRBV6-5
TGTGCCAGCAGTTTATACCTAGCGAGCTCCTACAATGAGCAGTTCTTC | CASSLYLASSYNEQFF | many | TRBJ2-1 | . | TRBV27
TGCAGTGCTAGAGATCGCGGCGGGAGGTCCTACAATGAGCAGTTCTTC | CSARDRGGRSYNEQFF | many | TRBJ2-1 | TRBD2 | TRBV20-1
TGTGCCAGCTCATCACCCCGGGGAGCGGGAGGGCCGGTACATGAGCAGTTCTTC | CASSSPRGAGGPVHEQFF | . | TRBJ2-1 | TRBD2 | TRBV18
TGTGCCAGCGGTCCCACAGGGGGCACGGGCTACACCTTC | CASGPTGGTGYTF | . | TRBJ1-2 | TRBD1 | TRBV2
TGTGCCAGCAGTTTAGTTGAGACAATAGACACTGAAGCTTTCTTT | CASSLVETIDTEAFF | many | TRBJ1-1 | . | TRBV28
TGTGCCACCAGCAGAGGTTCGCACAGGGGCACCTCACCCCTCCACTTT | CATSRGSHRGTSPLHF | many | TRBJ1-6 | TRBD1 | TRBV15
TGTGCCAGCAGCTTGGGGGGAGTACCCGGGGAGCTGTTTTTT | CASSLGGVPGELFF | . | TRBJ2-2 | . | TRBV27
TGTGCCAGCAGTCCAAACATAGGACAGGTAGGCGAATTGGCTGCTTATAGCAATCAGCCCCAGCATTTT | CASSPNIGQVGELAAYSNQPQHF | . | TRBJ1-5 | TRBD1 | TRBV27
TGTGCCAGCAGGCCGACCGACAGGGGTGCCTACGAGCAGTACTTC | CASRPTDRGAYEQYF | . | TRBJ2-7 | TRBD1 | TRBV6-1
TGCGCCAGCAGCTCCCCAGGAGGGGCACACAATGAGCAGTTCTTC | CASSSPGGAHNEQFF | few | TRBJ2-1 | . | TRBV5-1
TGTGCCAGCAGAAATCCCGGGACAGGGCTCGAGCCCCAGCATTTT | CASRNPGTGLEPQHF | few | TRBJ1-5 | TRBD1 | TRBV12-3/TRBV12-4
TGTGCCAGCAGCTCGAACCCGGCCAGGGGGCTGACTGAAGCTTTCTTT | CASSSNPARGLTEAFF | many | TRBJ1-1 | TRBD1 | TRBV7-9
TGTGCCAGCATATTAGACAGGGGATGGACTGAAGCTTTCTTT | CASILDRGWTEAFF | few | TRBJ1-1 | TRBD1 | TRBV6-2/TRBV6-3
TGCAGTGCACACGGGACTAACTCCTACGAGCAGTACTTC | CSAHGTNSYEQYF | few | TRBJ2-7 | TRBD2 | TRBV20-1
TGCGCCAGCAGCCAAGTCGGGGAGCAGTTCTTC | CASSQVGEQFF | few | TRBJ2-1 | . | TRBV4-1
TGTGCCTGGATTCCGTTGGGGTCGAAGACCCAGTACTTC | CAWIPLGSKTQYF | . | TRBJ2-5 | . | TRBV30
TGTGCCAGCAGCTTAAGCGGGAGATTTGGCAATCAGCCCCAGCATTTT | CASSLSGRFGNQPQHF | . | TRBJ1-5 | . | TRBV7-2
TGTGCCAGCAGCAGTGACGCGAGGGGCGAGCAGTACTTC | CASSSDARGEQYF | many | TRBJ2-7 | . | TRBV11-1
TGTGCCAGCAGCTCCCAGCGGGAGATAGATACGCAGTATTTT | CASSSQREIDTQYF | few | TRBJ2-3 | TRBD2 | TRBV7-3
TGTGCCAGCAGCGCCCGACAGGGGAGCAGGGCAGATACGCAGTATTTT | CASSARQGSRADTQYF | . | TRBJ2-3 | TRBD1 | TRBV9
TGCAGTGCTAGGCGTCCGGAGTTCACTGAAGCTTTCTTT | CSARRPEFTEAFF | many | TRBJ1-1 | . | TRBV20-1
TGCAGCGTTGGGGAGGGACTAGCGCTTTTCGGGTCCTACGAGCAGTACTTC | CSVGEGLALFGSYEQYF | . | TRBJ2-7 | TRBD2 | TRBV29-1
TGCAGCGCGGTCCCCCCTATAGGCACAGATACGCAGTATTTT | CSAVPPIGTDTQYF | . | TRBJ2-3 | . | TRBV29-1
TGCAGTGCTAGTTTTGGGCTTGGAGATACGCAGTATTTT | CSASFGLGDTQYF | few | TRBJ2-3 | . | TRBV20-1
TGTGCCAGCAGGAACGACAGCATCTATGGCTACACCTTC | CASRNDSIYGYTF | . | TRBJ1-2 | . | TRBV7-9
TGTGCCAGCAGTTATTCCCGCGCGACAGGGGTTTGGGCTAACGCTGAAGCTTTCTTT | CASSYSRATGVWANAEAFF | . | TRBJ1-1 | TRBD1 | TRBV6-2/TRBV6-3
TGTGCCAGCAGTGACAACCGGTTGGGGACTAGCTTCAATGAGCAGTTCTTC | CASSDNRLGTSFNEQFF | many | TRBJ2-1 | TRBD2 | TRBV6-1
TGTGCCAGTAGGACAGGGTCGAACACCGGGGAGCTGTTTTTT | CASRTGSNTGELFF | many | TRBJ2-2 | TRBD1 | TRBV3-1
TGTGCCAGCAGCCCTAGCGGACTAGCGCGAACCTACGAGCAGTACTTC | CASSPSGLARTYEQYF | many | TRBJ2-7 | TRBD2 | TRBV11-2
TGTGCTAGCAGCTTCCGGGTCGTAGCGGGAGTGGTCTACGAGCAGTACTTC | CASSFRVVAGVVYEQYF | . | TRBJ2-7 | TRBD2 | TRBV7-7
TGTGCCAGCAGCTTAGTCCTAGCCCGGGATGGGTTGTACGAGCAGTACTTC | CASSLVLARDGLYEQYF | many | TRBJ2-7 | . | TRBV11-2
TGCGCCAGCACCGGGACAGGGAGGACTAGCGGGAGCGGCGAGCAGTACTTC | CASTGTGRTSGSGEQYF | many | TRBJ2-7 | TRBD2 | TRBV5-1
TGCAGCGCTCAGTCGAAACTCCGCTCCTACAATGAGCAGTTCTTC | CSAQSKLRSYNEQFF | many | TRBJ2-1 | . | TRBV29-1
TGTGCCAGCAGCCATTTCGAAGGGGGCGAGGGTGGCTACACCTTC | CASSHFEGGEGGYTF | many | TRBJ1-2 | TRBD1 | TRBV3-1
TGTGCCAGCAGCTACGACAGGGAGAATGAGCAGTTCTTC | CASSYDRENEQFF | many | TRBJ2-1 | TRBD1 | TRBV7-3
TGCAGTGCTAGAGGCGCGGGAGGGAACTCCTACAATGAGCAGTTCTTC | CSARGAGGNSYNEQFF | . | TRBJ2-1 | TRBD2 | TRBV20-1
TGTGCCAGCAGATCAAGACAGGTCTCCTACGAGCAGTACTTC | CASRSRQVSYEQYF | few | TRBJ2-7 | . | TRBV7-2
TGTGCCATCTTCGAGGGACTAGCGGGAGTGGGGGAGCAGTTCTTC | CAIFEGLAGVGEQFF | . | TRBJ2-1 | TRBD2 | TRBV10-3
TGCAGCGTACCGGGACAGAGCACAGATACGCAGTATTTT | CSVPGQSTDTQYF | few | TRBJ2-3 | TRBD1 | TRBV29-1
TGTGCCTGGAGGCCATCCAGGGACCGGGCGGCTAGCACAGATACGCAGTATTTT | CAWRPSRDRAASTDTQYF | . | TRBJ2-3 | . | TRBV30
TGTGCCAGCAGTTTATCGACTTACAATGAGCAGTTCTTC | CASSLSTYNEQFF | many | TRBJ2-1 | . | TRBV27
TGTGCCAGCAAATCCGGGGGGGAGAACACTGAAGCTTTCTTT | CASKSGGENTEAFF | many | TRBJ1-1 | . | TRBV12-3/TRBV12-4
TGTGCCAGCAGCTTAGGCGGTAGCGGGAGTCCCTATGAGCAGTTCTTC | CASSLGGSGSPYEQFF | . | TRBJ2-1 | TRBD2 | TRBV13